A selection of T cell receptor beta chains follows, all from one sample in a study of OX40 agonist ivuxolimab in advanced cancers. Some clones are missing from TCRdb's copy, which holds only in-frame ones; the method was immunoSEQ multiplex PCR. The sample has some 110,000 clones, over 75% seen once. The sample here was CD4+ or CD8+ T cells sorted from blood, taken in a trial of the OX40 agonist ivuxolimab. The receptors were gathered from an adult with an advanced solid tumor such as melanoma, head and neck, liver or kidney cancer. The CDR3 runs from the conserved cysteine through the conserved F or W. Each record gives: V gene, D gene, J gene, clone size, CDR3 DNA, CDR3 protein. D genes are given only for firm matches. The size entry is marked missing in some rows and otherwise reads once, few, many or a size class.

TRBV28	TRBD1	TRBJ1-3	.	TGTGCCAGCAGTACCACTTGGACAGGGCCCGGAAACACCATATATTTT	CASSTTWTGPGNTIYF
TRBV7-9	TRBD2	TRBJ2-1	.	TGTGCCAGCAGCTTACGAGGCGGGGTAGCGGGGGCCCGGGCCAATGAGCAGTTCTTC	CASSLRGGVAGARANEQFF
TRBV18	TRBD1	TRBJ2-3	.	TGTGCCAGCTCAAGGGACAGGGGGCAAGATACGCAGTATTTT	CASSRDRGQDTQYF
TRBV30	TRBD2	TRBJ2-1	.	TGTGCCTGGAATAATAAGGGACTAGCGGGGGGCGGGCAGTTCTTC	CAWNNKGLAGGGQFF
TRBV6-5	.	TRBJ1-5	.	TGTGCCAGCAGGATATCCTCAGGCAGCAATCAGCCCCAGCATTTT	CASRISSGSNQPQHF
TRBV6-1	TRBD1	TRBJ1-6	.	TGTGCCAGCAGTGCCGGGACAGGGAGCGCCTATAATTCACCCCTCCACTTT	CASSAGTGSAYNSPLHF
TRBV5-5	.	TRBJ2-2	.	TGTGCCAGCAGCTTAGACAGGAGAGGTACCGGGGAGCTGTTTTTT	CASSLDRRGTGELFF
TRBV28	.	TRBJ1-3	.	TGTGCCAGCAGTCGTCCACAAGACAGGTCCACCATATATTTT	CASSRPQDRSTIYF
TRBV6-1	.	TRBJ1-5	once	TGTGCCAGCAGTGAAGAAGGAGGGGGTAGCAATCAGCCCCAGCATTTT	CASSEEGGGSNQPQHF
TRBV7-2	TRBD2	TRBJ2-7	.	TGTGCCAGCAGCTTACCGGGGGGCGAGCAGTACTTC	CASSLPGGEQYF
TRBV5-1	.	TRBJ2-1	.	TGCGCCAGCAGCTTCGACGGGAGTTCCTACAATGAGCAGTTCTTC	CASSFDGSSYNEQFF
TRBV30	.	TRBJ2-7	.	TGTGCCTGGAGTAGGGGAGCCTACGAGCAGTACTTC	CAWSRGAYEQYF
TRBV5-1	TRBD1	TRBJ1-2	.	TGCGCCAGCAGCGAACAAGGGACAGGGGGACATGGCTACACCTTC	CASSEQGTGGHGYTF
TRBV11-2	.	TRBJ2-7	.	TGTGCCAGCAGCTTCACAGGGAATCCCTACGAGCAGTACTTC	CASSFTGNPYEQYF